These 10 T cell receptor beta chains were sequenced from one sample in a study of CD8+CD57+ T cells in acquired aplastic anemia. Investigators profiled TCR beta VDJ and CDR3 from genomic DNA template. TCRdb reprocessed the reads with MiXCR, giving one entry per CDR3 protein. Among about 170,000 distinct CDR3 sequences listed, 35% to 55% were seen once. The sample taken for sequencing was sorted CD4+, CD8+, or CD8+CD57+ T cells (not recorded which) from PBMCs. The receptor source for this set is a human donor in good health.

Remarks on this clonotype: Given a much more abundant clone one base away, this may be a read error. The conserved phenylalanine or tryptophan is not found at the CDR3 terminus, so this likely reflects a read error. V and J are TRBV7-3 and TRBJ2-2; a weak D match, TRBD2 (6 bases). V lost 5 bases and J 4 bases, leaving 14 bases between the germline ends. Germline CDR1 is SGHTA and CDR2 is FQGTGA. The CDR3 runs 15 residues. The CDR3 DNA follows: TGTGCCAGCAGCCAGGGACTGGGGGGCACCGGGGAGCTGTTTTCT. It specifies CASSQGLGGTGELFS.

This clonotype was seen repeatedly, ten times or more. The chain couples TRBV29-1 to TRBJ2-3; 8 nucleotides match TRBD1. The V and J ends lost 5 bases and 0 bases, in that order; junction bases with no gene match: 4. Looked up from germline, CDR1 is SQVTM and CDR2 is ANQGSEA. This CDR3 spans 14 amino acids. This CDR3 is CSVRGQGSTDTQYF. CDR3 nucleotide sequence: TGCAGCGTTAGAGGACAGGGTAGCACAGATACGCAGTATTTT.

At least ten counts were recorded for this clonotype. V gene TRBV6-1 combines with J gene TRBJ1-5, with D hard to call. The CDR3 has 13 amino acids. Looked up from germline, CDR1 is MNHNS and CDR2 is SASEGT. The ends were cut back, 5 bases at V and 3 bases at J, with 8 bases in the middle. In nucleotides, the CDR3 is TGTGCCAGCAGTCGGAACTACAATCAGCCCCAGCATTTT. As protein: CASSRNYNQPQHF.

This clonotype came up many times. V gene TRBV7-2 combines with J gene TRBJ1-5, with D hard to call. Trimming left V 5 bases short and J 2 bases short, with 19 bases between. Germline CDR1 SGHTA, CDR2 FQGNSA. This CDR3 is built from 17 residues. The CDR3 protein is CASSSEATRSGNQPQHF. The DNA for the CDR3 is TGTGCCAGCAGCAGCGAAGCGACAAGATCAGGCAATCAGCCCCAGCATTTT.

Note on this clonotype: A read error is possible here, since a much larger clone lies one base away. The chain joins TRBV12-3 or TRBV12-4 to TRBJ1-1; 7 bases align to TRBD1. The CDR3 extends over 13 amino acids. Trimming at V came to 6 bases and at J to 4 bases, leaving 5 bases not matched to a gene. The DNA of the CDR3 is TGTGCCAGCAGAGAGCCAGGGGGCACTGAAGCTTTCTTT. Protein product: CASREPGGTEAFF.

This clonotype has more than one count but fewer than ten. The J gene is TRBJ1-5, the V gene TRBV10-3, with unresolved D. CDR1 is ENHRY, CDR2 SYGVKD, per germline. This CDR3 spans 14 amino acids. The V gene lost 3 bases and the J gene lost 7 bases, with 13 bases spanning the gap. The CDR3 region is CAISDEAPGQPQHF. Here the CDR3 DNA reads TGTGCCATCAGTGATGAAGCCCCCGGCCAGCCCCAGCATTTT.

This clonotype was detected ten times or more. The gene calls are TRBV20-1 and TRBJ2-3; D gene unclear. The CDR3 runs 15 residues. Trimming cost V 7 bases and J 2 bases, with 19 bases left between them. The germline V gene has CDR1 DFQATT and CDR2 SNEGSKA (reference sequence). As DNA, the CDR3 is TGCAGTGTTAGTACCCCCCGGGCGGTCACAGATACGCAGTATTTT. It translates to CSVSTPRAVTDTQYF.

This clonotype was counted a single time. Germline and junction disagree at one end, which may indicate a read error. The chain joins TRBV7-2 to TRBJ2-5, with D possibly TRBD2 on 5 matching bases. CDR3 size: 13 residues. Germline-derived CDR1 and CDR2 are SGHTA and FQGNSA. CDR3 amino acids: CASSKRAGETQYF. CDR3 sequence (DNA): TGCGCCAGCAGCAAGAGGGCCGGGGAGACCCAGTACTTC.

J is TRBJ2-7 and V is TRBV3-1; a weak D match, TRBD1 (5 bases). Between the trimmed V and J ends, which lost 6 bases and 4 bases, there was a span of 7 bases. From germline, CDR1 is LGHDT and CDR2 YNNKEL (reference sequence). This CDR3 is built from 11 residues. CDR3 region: CASRGPYEQYF. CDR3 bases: TGTGCCAGCAGGGGGCCTTACGAGCAGTACTTC.

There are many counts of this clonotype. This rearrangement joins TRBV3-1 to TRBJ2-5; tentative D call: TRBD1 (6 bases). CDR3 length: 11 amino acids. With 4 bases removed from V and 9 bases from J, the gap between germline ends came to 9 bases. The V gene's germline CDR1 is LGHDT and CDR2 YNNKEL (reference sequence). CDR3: CASSLEGAQYF. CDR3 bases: TGTGCCAGCAGCCTCGAGGGGGCCCAGTACTTC.